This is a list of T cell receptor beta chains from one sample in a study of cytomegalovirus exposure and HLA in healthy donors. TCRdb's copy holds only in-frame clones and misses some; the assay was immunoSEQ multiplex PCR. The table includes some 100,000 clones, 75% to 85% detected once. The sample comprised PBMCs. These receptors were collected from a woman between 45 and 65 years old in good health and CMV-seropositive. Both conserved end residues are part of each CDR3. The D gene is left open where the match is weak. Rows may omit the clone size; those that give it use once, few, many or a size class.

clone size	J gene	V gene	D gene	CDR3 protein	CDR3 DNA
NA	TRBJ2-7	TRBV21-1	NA	CASSKVGRTFYEQYF	TGTGCCAGCAGCAAAGTTGGGCGAACATTCTACGAGCAGTACTTC
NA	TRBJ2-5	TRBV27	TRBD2	CASSLSSVAGGPRETQYF	TGTGCCAGCAGTTTATCGTCGGTAGCGGGAGGGCCAAGAGAGACCCAGTACTTC
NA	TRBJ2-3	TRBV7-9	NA	CASSYIQGQKGTDTQYF	TGTGCCAGCAGCTACATACAGGGTCAGAAGGGCACAGATACGCAGTATTTT
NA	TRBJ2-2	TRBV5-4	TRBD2	CASSPRGGEGGELFF	TGTGCCAGCAGCCCTCGGGGGGGAGAGGGCGGGGAGCTTTTTTTT
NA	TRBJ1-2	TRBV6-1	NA	CASSERGGIYGYTF	TGTGCCAGCAGTGAAAGGGGGGGGATCTATGGCTACACCTTC
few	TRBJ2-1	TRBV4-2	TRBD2	CASSPGTSGIGYNEQFF	TGTGCCAGCAGCCCCGGGACTAGCGGGATAGGCTACAATGAGCAGTTCTTC
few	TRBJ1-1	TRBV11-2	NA	CASSPAEGLGTFF	TGTGCCAGCAGCCCCGCCGAGGGCCTGGGAACTTTCTTT
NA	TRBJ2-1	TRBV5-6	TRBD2	CASSSSGGTYNEQFF	TGTGCCAGCAGCTCTAGCGGGGGTACCTACAATGAGCAGTTCTTC
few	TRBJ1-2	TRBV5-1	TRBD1	CASSLDRGGYGYTF	TGCGCCAGCAGCTTGGACAGGGGAGGCTATGGCTACACCTTC
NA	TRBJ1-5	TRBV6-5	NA	CASSYSGQSNQPQHF	TGTGCCAGCAGTTACTCAGGACAGAGCAATCAGCCCCAGCATTTT
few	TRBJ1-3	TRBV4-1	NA	CASSQDGGNTIYF	TGCGCCAGCAGCCAAGATGGCGGAAACACCATATATTTT
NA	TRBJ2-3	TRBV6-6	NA	CASSSPLSTDTQYF	TGTGCCAGCAGCTCCCCACTTAGCACAGATACGCAGTATTTT
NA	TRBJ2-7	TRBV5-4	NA	CASRTSSSSYEQYF	TGTGCCAGCAGGACTTCTTCGAGCTCCTACGAGCAGTACTTC
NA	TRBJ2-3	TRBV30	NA	CACVPQADTQYF	TGTGCCTGTGTTCCACAGGCAGATACGCAGTATTTT
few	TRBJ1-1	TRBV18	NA	CASSPLGGTEAFF	TGTGCCAGCTCACCACTCGGGGGCACTGAAGCTTTCTTT
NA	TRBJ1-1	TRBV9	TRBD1	CASSGTGVNTEAFF	TGTGCCAGCAGCGGGACAGGGGTGAACACTGAAGCTTTCTTT
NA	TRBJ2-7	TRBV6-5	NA	CASSPGGKVHEQYF	TGTGCCAGCAGTCCCGGAGGGAAGGTCCACGAGCAGTACTTC
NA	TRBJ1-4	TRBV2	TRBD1	CASRRGQGQEKLFF	TGTGCCAGCAGGAGGGGACAGGGGCAGGAAAAACTGTTTTTT
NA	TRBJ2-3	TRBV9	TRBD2	CASSVASGGSTDTQYF	TGTGCCAGCAGCGTAGCTAGCGGGGGGTCTACAGATACGCAGTATTTT
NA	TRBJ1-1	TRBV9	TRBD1	CASSVGGLGGTGTEAFF	TGTGCCAGCAGCGTAGGGGGATTAGGGGGCACGGGCACTGAAGCTTTCTTT
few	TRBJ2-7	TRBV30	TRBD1	CAWSGTGVSYEQYF	TGTGCCTGGAGTGGGACAGGGGTATCCTACGAGCAGTACTTC
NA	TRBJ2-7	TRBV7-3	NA	CASSKGGGQSYEQYF	TGTGCCAGCAGCAAAGGGGGGGGCCAGTCCTACGAGCAGTACTTC
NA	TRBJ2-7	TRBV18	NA	CASSPDGAYEQYF	TGTGCCAGCTCACCAGACGGGGCCTACGAGCAGTACTTC
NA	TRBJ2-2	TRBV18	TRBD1	CASSPNRGVRAGELFF	TGTGCCAGCTCACCCAACAGGGGTGTTCGTGCCGGGGAGCTGTTTTTT
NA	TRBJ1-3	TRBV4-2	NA	CASSQDSSSGNTIYF	TGTGCCAGCAGCCAAGATTCCAGCTCTGGAAACACCATATATTTT
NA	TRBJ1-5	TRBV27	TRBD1	CASSKDRGQGNQPQHF	TGTGCCAGCAGTAAAGACAGGGGGCAGGGCAATCAGCCCCAGCATTTT
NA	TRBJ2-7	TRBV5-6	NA	CASRARDSAAYEQYF	TGTGCCAGCAGGGCGAGGGATTCGGCTGCCTACGAGCAGTACTTC
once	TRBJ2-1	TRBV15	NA	CATQKGGPNEQFF	TGTGCCACTCAAAAGGGGGGGCCGAATGAGCAGTTCTTC
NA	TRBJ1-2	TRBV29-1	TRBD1	CSVDFQGASGYTF	TGCAGCGTTGATTTCCAGGGGGCCAGTGGCTACACCTTC
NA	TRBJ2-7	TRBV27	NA	CASSPSPFGEQYF	TGTGCCAGCAGTCCATCCCCCTTCGGGGAGCAGTACTTC
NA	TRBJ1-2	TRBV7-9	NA	CSSSLGAPRGYTF	TGTTCCAGCAGCTTAGGGGCCCCGCGTGGCTACACCTTC
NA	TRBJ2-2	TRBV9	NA	CASSVDNSFTGELFF	TGTGCCAGCAGCGTAGACAACAGTTTCACCGGGGAGCTGTTTTTT
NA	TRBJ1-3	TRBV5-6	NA	CASSLGPSGSGNTIYF	TGTGCCAGCAGCTTGGGACCCTCGGGCTCTGGAAACACCATATATTTT
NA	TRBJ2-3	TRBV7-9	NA	CASSLAEARDTQYF	TGTGCCAGCAGCTTAGCGGAGGCCAGGGATACGCAGTATTTT
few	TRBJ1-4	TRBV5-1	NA	CASSYGGSNEKLFF	TGCGCCAGCAGCTATGGAGGGAGTAATGAAAAACTGTTTTTT
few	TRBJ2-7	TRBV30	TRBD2	CAWSPIGGASAKQYF	TGTGCCTGGAGTCCGATCGGGGGGGCCTCTGCGAAGCAGTACTTC
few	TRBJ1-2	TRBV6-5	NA	CASSSGDYGYTF	TGTGCCAGCAGTTCCGGAGACTATGGCTACACCTTC
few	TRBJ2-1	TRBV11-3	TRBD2	CASSSSAGSSYNEQFF	TGTGCCAGCAGCTCTTCAGCGGGGAGCTCCTACAATGAGCAGTTCTTC
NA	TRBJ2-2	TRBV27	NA	CASSLLGAGELFF	TGTGCCAGCAGTTTACTAGGGGCCGGGGAGCTGTTTTTT
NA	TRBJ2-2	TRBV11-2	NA	CASSLALEGGTGELFF	TGTGCCAGCAGCTTGGCTTTGGAGGGCGGAACCGGGGAGCTGTTTTTT
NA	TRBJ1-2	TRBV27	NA	CASSISPGSVGYTF	TGTGCCAGCAGCATATCTCCGGGATCGGTGGGCTACACCTTC
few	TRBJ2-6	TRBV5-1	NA	CASSLGGAVVSGANVLTF	TGCGCCAGCAGCTTAGGGGGGGCAGTAGTCTCTGGGGCCAACGTCCTGACTTTC
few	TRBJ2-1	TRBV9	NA	CASSVEGDYNEQFF	TGTGCCAGCAGCGTAGAAGGAGATTACAATGAGCAGTTCTTC